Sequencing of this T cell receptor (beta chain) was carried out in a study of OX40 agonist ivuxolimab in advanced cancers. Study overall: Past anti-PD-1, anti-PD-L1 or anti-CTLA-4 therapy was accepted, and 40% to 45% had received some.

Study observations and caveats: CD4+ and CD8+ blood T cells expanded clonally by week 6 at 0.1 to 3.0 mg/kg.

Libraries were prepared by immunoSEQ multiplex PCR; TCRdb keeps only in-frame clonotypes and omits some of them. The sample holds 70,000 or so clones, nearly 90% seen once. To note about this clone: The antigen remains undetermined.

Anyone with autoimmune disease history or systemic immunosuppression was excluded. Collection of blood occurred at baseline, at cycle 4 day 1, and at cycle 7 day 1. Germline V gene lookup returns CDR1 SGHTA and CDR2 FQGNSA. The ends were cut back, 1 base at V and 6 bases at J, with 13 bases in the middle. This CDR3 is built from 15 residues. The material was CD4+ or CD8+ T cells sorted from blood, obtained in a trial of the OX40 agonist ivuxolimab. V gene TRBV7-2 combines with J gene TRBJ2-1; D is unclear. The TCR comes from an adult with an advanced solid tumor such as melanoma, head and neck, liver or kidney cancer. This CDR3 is CASSLGSNWGNEQFF. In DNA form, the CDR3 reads TGTGCCAGCAGCTTAGGGTCGAACTGGGGCAATGAGCAGTTCTTC.